This T cell receptor (beta chain) was identified in a study of blood T cell repertoires in COVID-19 (dated by TCRdb to 2020 to 2021). Describing the broader study: The collaborator samples originated in the United States, Italy and Spain and spanned the acute and convalescent phases of COVID-19. The dataset comprised deeply sampled blood TCRbeta repertoires from subjects exposed to, actively infected with, or recovered from COVID-19. The prospective study material was composed of cDNA or gDNA derived from T cells, B-cell-depleted T cells, or PBMCs. The samples were drawn from the first 160 participants of the ongoing ImmuneRACE study and from 950 to 1,500 subjects provided by 6 global collaborators. Nearly every sample came with metadata listing a de-identified subject ID, COVID-19 status, age in years and sex. Where HLA class I and class II types were available, the types were taken from metadata supplied by the sample provider, not from assay-based typing. The repertoires were released in a freely available public database meant as a resource for research on the immune response to SARS-CoV-2. Study-level results and caveats: The quantity of clinical and demographic metadata differed by source and by participant and was supplied without curation.

As to this clone: Its cognate antigen has yet to be identified. No clone much larger than this one lies a single base away; base qualities are absent.

TCRbeta CDR3 regions were amplified from genomic DNA using the immunoSEQ Assay, a bias-controlled multiplex PCR. The original methods were these. The number of nucleated cells in each sample was estimated from the amplification of reference gene primers within the assay. Sequence reads were collapsed and filtered to measure the absolute abundance of every unique TCRbeta CDR3 rearrangement. For each sample, productive Simpson clonality was calculated as the square root of Simpson's diversity index across productive rearrangements. TCRdb took over this immuneACCESS table, retaining in-frame rearrangements with V and J assigned. Such tables are incomplete; in checked studies, under half of the missing clones stem from an unresolved V gene, and the remainder is unexplained. The V and J calls and the clone size are those of that table, but D and trimming were determined from the DNA. The sample data list 6,400 or so clones, and 80% to 90% of these were observed just once. 10% of the sample goes to the ten largest clones.

The germline V gene specifies SGHVS as CDR1 and FQNEAQ as CDR2. Spanning cysteine to phenylalanine, the CDR3 consists of 16 amino acids. Only the CDR3 part of the read is kept: 48 bases, read in frame from the first base. V is pruned by 5 bases and J by 5 bases, leaving 12 bases of the junction without a gene match. Whole blood was collected in K2EDTA tubes by collaborating institutions according to the institutions' own protocols. For TCRbeta analysis, collaborators shipped samples in one of three forms: frozen whole blood, isolated PBMCs, or DNA extracted from either of those sample types. The rearranged segments are TRBV7-8 and TRBJ1-1; TRBD1 agrees with 9 junctional bases. This TCR was sampled from a man in his 70s with active COVID-19. The sequenced material came from peripheral blood. The nucleotides read TGTGCCAGCAGCCCGATCCGCGGACAGGGGAGGACTGAAGCTTTCTTT. Its protein is CASSPIRGQGRTEAFF.